The 13 T cell receptor beta chains given below trace back to one sample, sequenced in a study of T cells in localized non-small cell lung cancer. Produced via immunoSEQ multiplex PCR; TCRdb's table is partial and in-frame only. The sample carries roughly 25,000 clones, about 92% recorded once. This sample comprised peripheral blood, obtained before any cancer treatment. These receptors all stem from a man aged 40 to 70 with stage III squamous cell lung carcinoma.

This clone came up a few times. The chain couples TRBV4-3 to TRBJ2-7; TRBD2 matches at 9 bases. CDR3 length equals 16 residues. Trimming at V came to 1 base and at J to 2 bases, leaving 6 bases not matched to a gene. CDR1 is LGHNA, CDR2 YSLEER, per germline. The CDR3 region is CASSQVSGRQAYEQYF. CDR3 nucleotide sequence: TGCGCCAGCAGCCAAGTTAGCGGGAGACAAGCCTACGAGCAGTACTTC.

The chain links TRBV28 to TRBJ2-7; the D is unclear. Trimming cost V 3 bases and J 3 bases, with 12 bases left between them. The CDR3 loop spans 14 amino acids. Germline V CDR1 and CDR2: MDHEN, SYDVKM. The CDR3 DNA is TGTGCCAGCAGTTTCACGGTGTCCGGCTACGAGCAGTACTTC. Residues: CASSFTVSGYEQYF.

The chain carries TRBV5-4 and TRBJ2-5; a weak D match, TRBD1 (5 bases). Between the trimmed V and J ends, which lost 0 bases and 2 bases, there was a span of 8 bases. The CDR3 contains 14 residues. Germline CDR1 is SGHNT and CDR2 is YYREEE (reference sequence). CDR3 amino acids: CASSLETGQETQYF. The CDR3 region has the DNA TGTGCCAGCAGCTTGGAAACAGGTCAAGAGACCCAGTACTTC.

The CDR3 DNA is TGTGCCAGCTCACCCCAGGGGGCGTACGACTATGGCTACACCTTC. It encodes CASSPQGAYDYGYTF. The rearrangement links TRBV18 to TRBJ1-2; TRBD1 matches at 8 bases. Germline V gives CDR1 KGHSH, CDR2 LQKENI. V gave up 3 bases and J gave up 3 bases; unmatched junction bases: 6. This CDR3 spans 15 amino acids.

This clone is a singleton in its sample. The genes are TRBV6-6 and TRBJ2-7; a weak D match, TRBD2 (6 bases). Between the trimmed V and J ends, which lost 2 bases and 6 bases, there was a span of 8 bases. The CDR3 contains 12 residues. Germline loops: CDR1 MNHNY, CDR2 SVGAGI (reference sequence). CDR3 DNA: TGTGCCAGCAGTTACGTGGGGGGCGAGCAGTACTTC. Amino acid sequence: CASSYVGGEQYF.

The CDR3 loop reads CASSSPGLPKTQYF. CDR3 coding DNA: TGTGCCAGCAGTTCCCCGGGCCTACCGAAGACCCAGTACTTC. V usage is TRBV6-5 and J usage is TRBJ2-5; D uncertain. Deletions cut 4 bases from V and 6 bases from J, with 15 bases between. This CDR3 contains 14 residues. Germline V CDR1 and CDR2: MNHEY, SVGAGI.

The J gene is TRBJ1-5, the V gene TRBV6-1; TRBD1 is a possible D gene (5 bases). The germline CDR1 and CDR2 sequences are MNHNS and SASEGT. CDR3 length: 14 residues. Deletions cut 3 bases from V and 3 bases from J, with 9 bases between. The CDR3 nucleotides are TGTGCCAGCAGTGACGGACATCCCAATCAGCCCCAGCATTTT. Its translation is CASSDGHPNQPQHF.

The rearrangement uses TRBV4-3 and TRBJ2-2; D ambiguous. Germline CDR1 is LGHNA and CDR2 is YSLEER. Trimming pared 4 bases from V and 1 base from J, leaving 7 bases between. The CDR3 totals 14 residues. CDR3 residues: CASSLSENTGELFF. The CDR3 nucleotides are TGCGCCAGCAGCCTGAGCGAGAACACCGGGGAGCTGTTTTTT.

The chain joins TRBV5-1 to TRBJ1-1; 9 positions agree with TRBD1. Germline CDR1 SGHRS, CDR2 YFSETQ. The CDR3 has 17 residues. Trimming cost V 7 bases and J 4 bases; bases outside gene matches: 17. The CDR3 DNA sequence: TGCGCCAGCTCTTTAGCCGGGACAGGGAAGGGGAGCACTGAAGCTTTCTTT. Protein product: CASSLAGTGKGSTEAFF. The complete variable domain, with remaining parts taken from reference TRBV5-1 and TRBJ1-1, reads KAGVTQTPRYLIKTRGQQVTLSCSPISGHRSVSWYQQTPGQGLQFLFEYFSETQRNKGNFPGRFSGRQFSNSRSEMNVSTLELGDSALYLCASSLAGTGKGSTEAFFGQGTRLTVV.

The chain recombines TRBV28 with TRBJ2-5; D not certain. Deletions cut 1 base from V and 1 base from J, with 13 bases between. CDR3 length equals 16 residues. The germline V gene has CDR1 MDHEN and CDR2 SYDVKM. This CDR3 reads CASSLSAVPSQETQYF. CDR3 DNA sequence: TGTGCCAGCAGTTTATCGGCGGTCCCAAGCCAAGAGACCCAGTACTTC.

V is TRBV7-2 and J is TRBJ2-5, with 11 bases fitting TRBD2. The V gene end was trimmed by 5 bases and the J gene end by 7 bases; junction bases not matched to a gene: 12. The CDR3 is 16 residues long. Germline-derived CDR1 and CDR2 are SGHTA and FQGNSA. DNA for the CDR3: TGTGCCAGCAGCCCCTCCGGGACTAGCGGATCCCGGACCCAGTACTTC. Protein: CASSPSGTSGSRTQYF.

This chain uses TRBV9 with TRBJ2-2; D remains ambiguous. Germline V gives CDR1 SGDLS, CDR2 YYNGEE. V lost 0 bases, J lost 6 bases, and 9 bases lay in between. The CDR3 runs 14 residues. DNA for the CDR3: TGTGCCAGCAGCGTAGATATAGCCCCCGGGGAGCTGTTTTTT. Translation gives CASSVDIAPGELFF.

On this clone: The identical CDR3 is also encoded by other nucleotide sequences in the sample. CDR3 in amino acids: CASSYSRNTGELFF. The CDR3, as DNA: TGTGCCAGCAGTTACTCGAGGAATACCGGGGAGCTGTTTTTT. The chain links TRBV6-5 to TRBJ2-2; D gene uncertain. CDR1 is MNHEY and CDR2 is SVGAGI in the germline V gene. CDR3 length equals 14 residues. The ends were cut back, 0 bases at V and 5 bases at J, with 7 bases in the middle.